This T cell receptor (beta chain) was profiled in a study of T cell changes during pregnancy in multiple sclerosis. CDR3 length: 13 amino acids. Germline V CDR1 and CDR2: MDHEN, SYDVKM. The V segment lost 5 bases and the J segment 6 bases; nucleotides outside the gene matches: 7. Measured with immunoSEQ multiplex PCR; TCRdb has only the in-frame clones, and not every one. The sample yields approximately 88,000 clones, approximately 92% seen once. This clone was counted once. This sequence originates from a female donor with multiple sclerosis, enrolled in a pregnancy study. Here the sequenced sample was peripheral blood, taken in the first trimester of pregnancy. The gene calls are TRBV28 and TRBJ2-7; 7 bases align to TRBD1. CDR3 protein: CASSIGTVGEQYF. CDR3 sequence (DNA): TGTGCCAGCAGTATAGGGACAGTAGGCGAGCAGTACTTC.